The 23 T cell receptor beta chains in this list originate from one sample, sequenced in a study of spatial heterogeneity in lung cancer. Time point given: sample taken at primary tumor resection. TCRdb re-analysed the 5' RACE reads in MiXCR, keeping a single row per CDR3 protein. The data hold tens of thousands of distinct CDR3 sequences, with around 7.3% observed a single time. The input for sequencing was PBMCs, taken at surgery. The receptors come from a male donor with early-stage non-small cell lung cancer.

This clonotype was seen at least ten times. J is TRBJ1-6 and V is TRBV6-6, with D hard to call. This CDR3 region has 14 residues. V gave up 6 bases and J gave up 10 bases, with 16 bases separating them. Germline lookup yields CDR1 MNHNY and CDR2 SVGAGI (reference sequence). Written as DNA, the CDR3 is TGTGCCAGCAGCCATCCCGGGGTAGTGTCACCCCTCCACTTT. It is translated as CASSHPGVVSPLHF.

This clonotype occurred many times. This chain joins TRBV11-2 and TRBJ2-5; TRBD2 matches at 12 bases. V lost 8 bases, J lost 4 bases, and 11 bases stayed unmatched. The CDR3 runs to 16 residues. Germline V gives CDR1 SGHAT, CDR2 FQNNGV. This chain's CDR3 is CASARGGLAGRETQYF. The CDR3 nucleotides are TGTGCCAGCGCCAGGGGAGGACTAGCGGGACGAGAGACCCAGTACTTC.

At least ten counts were recorded for this clonotype. V is TRBV25-1 and J is TRBJ1-5; D remains unclear. The CDR3 has 14 residues. Germline-derived CDR1 and CDR2 are MGHDK and SYGVNS. V shed 5 bases and J shed 1 base, with 9 bases lying between them. The CDR3 DNA reads TGTGCCAGCAGTTACAGCGCAAGCAATCAGCCCCAGCATTTT. Its translation is CASSYSASNQPQHF.

This clonotype was detected ten times or more. This chain joins TRBV27 and TRBJ2-1; D is perhaps TRBD2 (6 bases). The V and J ends lost 4 bases and 9 bases respectively, with 16 bases between them. The CDR3 has 14 residues. CDR1 and CDR2 from the germline V gene are MNHEY and SMNVEV (reference sequence). The CDR3 DNA sequence: TGTGCCAGCAGTTCTGTTGCCCTAGCGTCTGAGCAGTTCTTC. It translates to CASSSVALASEQFF.

The V and J genes are TRBV6-5 and TRBJ1-4; D may be TRBD1 (5 bases). Germline CDR1 and CDR2: MNHEY and SVGAGI. Trimming shortened V by 9 bases and J by 5 bases, and 16 bases separated the two germline ends. The CDR3 loop spans 14 amino acids. In nucleotides, the CDR3 is TGTGCCAGTTCCCAGGGATTAGTAAATGAAAAACTGTTTTTT. As protein: CASSQGLVNEKLFF.

The sample holds a few counts of this clonotype. In DNA, the CDR3 is TGTGCCAGCAGTTTTTACTCGGCGGGCACTGAAGCTTTCTTT. Translated: CASSFYSAGTEAFF. The chain links TRBV12-3 or TRBV12-4 to TRBJ1-1; the D is unclear. This CDR3 comprises 14 residues. V dropped 3 bases and J dropped 4 bases, with 12 bases sitting between them.

CDR3 DNA sequence: TGCGCCAGCAGCTTGCCCTCGTATGAAGCTTTCTTT. Protein sequence: CASSLPSYEAFF. The chain joins TRBV5-1 to TRBJ1-1; D uncertain. The CDR3 runs 12 residues. V lost 1 base and J lost 7, with 8 bases in between. CDR1 is SGHRS, CDR2 YFSETQ, per germline.

The genes are TRBV10-3 and TRBJ2-5; D ambiguous. The CDR3 contains 12 residues. The germline V and J ends were trimmed by 0 bases and 8 bases, with 7 bases remaining between them. Germline V CDR1 and CDR2: ENHRY, SYGVKD. CDR3 sequence: CAISESSRTQYF. Written as DNA, the CDR3 is TGTGCCATCAGTGAGTCGTCTAGAACCCAGTACTTC.

This clonotype was recorded many times. V usage is TRBV6-1 and J usage is TRBJ2-7, with 9 bases aligning to TRBD2. V shed 6 bases, J shed 4 bases, and the junction held 7 bases outside the gene matches. Looked up from germline, CDR1 is MNHNS and CDR2 is SASEGT. CDR3 length: 14 amino acids. The CDR3 DNA is TGTGCCAGCAGACCGGGACTAGCAAGTTACGAGCAGTACTTC. Its protein product is CASRPGLASYEQYF.

This clonotype showed up many times. This chain connects TRBV27 to TRBJ1-4; D call uncertain. CDR1 MNHEY and CDR2 SMNVEV come from the germline V gene (reference sequence). CDR3 size: 14 residues. The ends were cut back, 5 bases at V and 2 bases at J, with 9 bases in the middle. CDR3 sequence (DNA): TGTGCCAGCAGTCCCCGCCAGACTAATGAAAAACTGTTTTTT. Translation gives CASSPRQTNEKLFF.

This clonotype was picked up a small number of times. J is TRBJ2-5 and V is TRBV5-6; D remains ambiguous. CDR3 length: 15 residues. Germline V gene data show CDR1 as SGHDT and CDR2 as YYEEEE. V was shortened by 0 bases and J by 3 bases, with 12 bases between the two germline ends. The CDR3 sequence is CASSLVSTQEETQYF. The CDR3 DNA is TGTGCCAGCAGCTTGGTTTCTACGCAGGAAGAGACCCAGTACTTC.

This clonotype was seen ten or more times. The V gene is TRBV3-1, the J gene TRBJ2-2, with 9 nucleotides matching TRBD1. The germline CDR1 and CDR2 sequences are LGHDT and YNNKEL (reference sequence). The junction had 6 bases not matched to a gene; V was cut back by 3 bases and J by 4 bases. There are 16 residues in the CDR3. The CDR3 DNA follows: TGTGCCAGCAGCCAGCGACAGGGGGTACGCACCGGGGAGCTGTTTTTT. Encoded protein: CASSQRQGVRTGELFF.

This clonotype occurred many times. This chain links TRBV4-1 with TRBJ1-1; D gene ambiguous. The germline CDR1 and CDR2 sequences are MGHRA and YSYEKL. V lost 5 bases and J 1 base, leaving 8 bases between the germline ends. The CDR3 loop spans 13 amino acids. The CDR3 sequence: CASSGRRNTEAFF. As DNA, the CDR3 is TGCGCCAGCAGCGGCAGGAGGAACACTGAAGCTTTCTTT.

A few counts support this clonotype. The chain uses TRBV7-2 and TRBJ1-5; D uncertain. Looked up from germline, CDR1 is SGHTA and CDR2 is FQGNSA. CDR3 length: 14 residues. The V gene lost 1 base and the J gene lost 6 bases, with 10 bases spanning the gap. CDR3 nucleotides: TGTGCCAGCAGCTTAGGGGTCTACCCTCAGCCCCAGCATTTT. Its protein product is CASSLGVYPQPQHF.

This clonotype was detected many times. The chain combines TRBV29-1 with TRBJ2-5; D unresolved. The CDR3 consists of 11 residues. In germline, CDR1 is SQVTM, CDR2 ANQGSEA. V was pared by 6 bases and J by 4 bases, with 9 bases between. CDR3 DNA: TGCAGCGTGACATGGGGAGAGACCCAGTACTTC. As protein: CSVTWGETQYF.

This rearrangement joins TRBV5-1 to TRBJ1-1, with 10 bases matching TRBD1. Germline CDR1 reads SGHRS; CDR2 reads YFSETQ. The CDR3 has 16 residues. The junction had 11 bases not matched to a gene; V was cut back by 1 base and J by 8 bases. In nucleotides, the CDR3 is TGCGCCAGCAGCTTGACCTTAGGACAGGGGGGAACGGAAGCTTTCTTT. This codes for CASSLTLGQGGTEAFF.

The DNA of the CDR3 is TGCAGTGCACTGGGTGGCGGGAGCAGCTCTGGGGCCAACGTCCTGACTTTC. Protein sequence: CSALGGGSSSGANVLTF. The J gene is TRBJ2-6, the V gene TRBV20-1; 7 bases line up with TRBD2. V was pared by 6 bases and J by 0 bases, with 11 bases of the junction left unmatched. The length of the CDR3 is 17 residues. The germline gives CDR1 DFQATT, CDR2 SNEGSKA (reference sequence).

CDR3 amino acids: CSAKAAEGAYEQYF. In DNA form, the CDR3 reads TGCAGTGCTAAAGCAGCGGAAGGTGCCTACGAGCAGTACTTC. The V call is TRBV20-1, the J call TRBJ2-7; maybe TRBD2 (5 bases). Germline CDR1 reads DFQATT; CDR2 reads SNEGSKA (reference sequence). V was cut by 4 bases and J by 2 bases, with 15 bases left in between. The CDR3 contains 14 residues.

The J gene is TRBJ1-3, the V gene TRBV12-3 or TRBV12-4; D gene unclear. The length of the CDR3 is 16 residues. V gave up 1 base and J gave up 2 bases, with 12 bases separating them. CDR3 in DNA: TGTGCCAGCAGTTTAGATGGGGTAATAGCTGGAAACACCATATATTTT. This gives the protein CASSLDGVIAGNTIYF.

This clonotype was counted only a few times. The CDR3 coding sequence is TGTGCCAGCAGCCTGTCAGCGGGAGGGGGCGATACGCAGTATTTT. It codes for CASSLSAGGGDTQYF. The V and J genes are TRBV5-4 and TRBJ2-3; 10 bases are a match to TRBD2. Germline trimming cut 4 bases from V and 6 bases from J; bases unmatched to any gene: 8. This CDR3 contains 15 residues. From germline, CDR1 is SGHNT and CDR2 YYREEE (reference sequence).

This clonotype was seen a handful of times. The chain carries TRBV6-6 and TRBJ1-1; D gene unclear. The CDR3 length is 15 residues. V lost 2 bases to trimming and J lost 4 bases, with 14 bases between them. Per germline, CDR1 MNHNY and CDR2 SVGAGI (reference sequence). Written as DNA, the CDR3 is TGTGCCAGCAGTTACACGGGCTCCGGGAGCACTGAAGCTTTCTTT. This encodes CASSYTGSGSTEAFF.

This clonotype was recorded at least ten times. V usage is TRBV29-1 and J usage is TRBJ1-3, with D possibly TRBD1 on 6 matching bases. This CDR3 region has 14 residues. V lost 6 bases to trimming and J lost 0 bases, with 12 bases between them. In germline, CDR1 is SQVTM, CDR2 ANQGSEA. CDR3 DNA: TGCAGCGTCAGGGGCGCTAGCTCTGGAAACACCATATATTTT. Amino acid sequence: CSVRGASSGNTIYF.

This clonotype has at least ten counts. The chain uses TRBV3-1 and TRBJ2-1, with D perhaps matching TRBD2 (6 bases). This CDR3 is built from 12 residues. CDR1 is LGHDT, CDR2 YNNKEL, per germline (reference sequence). With 4 bases removed from V and 5 bases from J, the gap between germline ends came to 6 bases. The DNA for the CDR3 is TGTGCCAGCAGCCCGGGGGACAATGAGCAGTTCTTC. It encodes CASSPGDNEQFF.